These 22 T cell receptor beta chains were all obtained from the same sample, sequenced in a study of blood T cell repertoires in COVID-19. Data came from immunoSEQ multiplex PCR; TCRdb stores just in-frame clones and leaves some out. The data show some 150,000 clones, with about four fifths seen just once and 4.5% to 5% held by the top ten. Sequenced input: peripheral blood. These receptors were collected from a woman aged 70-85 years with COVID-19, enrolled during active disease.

CDR3 bases: TGCAGCGCCGACACTACAGGGACGGGCGCTGAAGCTTTCTTT. It translates to CSADTTGTGAEAFF. This rearrangement joins TRBV29-1 to TRBJ1-1, with D tentatively TRBD1 (6 bases). CDR1 and CDR2 from the germline V gene are SQVTM and ANQGSEA. V dropped 7 bases and J dropped 6 bases, with 21 bases sitting between them. CDR3 size: 14 residues.

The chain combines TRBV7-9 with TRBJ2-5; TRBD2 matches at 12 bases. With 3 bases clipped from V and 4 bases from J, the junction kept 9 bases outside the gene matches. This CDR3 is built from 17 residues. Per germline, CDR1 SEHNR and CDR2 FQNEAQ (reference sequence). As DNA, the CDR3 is TGTGCCAGCAGCTTTACTAGCGGGGGGTATTCGGGAGAGACCCAGTACTTC. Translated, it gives CASSFTSGGYSGETQYF.

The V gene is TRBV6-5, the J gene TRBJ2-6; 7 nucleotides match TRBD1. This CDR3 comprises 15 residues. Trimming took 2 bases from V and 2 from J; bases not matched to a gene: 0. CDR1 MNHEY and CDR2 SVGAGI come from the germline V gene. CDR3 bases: TGTGCCAGCAGTTACACAGGGGCTGGGGCCAACGTCCTGACTTTC. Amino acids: CASSYTGAGANVLTF.

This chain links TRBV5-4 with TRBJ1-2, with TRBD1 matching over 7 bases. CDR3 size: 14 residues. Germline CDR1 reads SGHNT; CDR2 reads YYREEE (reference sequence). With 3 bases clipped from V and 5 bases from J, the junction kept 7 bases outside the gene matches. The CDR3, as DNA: TGTGCCAGCAGCTCTCTGGCAGGGGGGTATGGCTACACCTTC. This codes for CASSSLAGGYGYTF.

CDR3 residues: CASNFDGGGYTF. Written as DNA, the CDR3 is TGTGCCAGCAATTTCGACGGCGGGGGCTACACCTTC. The chain combines TRBV6-5 with TRBJ1-2, with no clear D. The V and J ends lost 7 bases and 8 bases respectively, with 14 bases between them. Germline assignment: CDR1 MNHEY and CDR2 SVGAGI. This CDR3 has 12 residues.

The CDR3 protein is CASSLVGGYGDPLHF. CDR3 nucleotides: TGCGCCAGCAGCTTGGTGGGGGGGTATGGTGATCCCCTCCACTTT. V usage is TRBV5-1 and J usage is TRBJ1-6, with a weak D call TRBD1 (5 bases). V was shortened by 0 bases and J by 13 bases, with 17 bases between the two germline ends. Germline V gives CDR1 SGHRS, CDR2 YFSETQ. The CDR3 totals 15 residues.

CDR3 in amino acids: CAWRQGTREQYF. CDR3 coding DNA: TGTGCCTGGAGACAGGGGACAAGGGAGCAGTACTTC. This chain joins TRBV30 and TRBJ2-7, with 7 bases aligning to TRBD1. This CDR3 has 12 amino acids. V shed 3 bases and J 7 bases; nucleotides not matched to a gene: 6. CDR1 is GTSNPN, CDR2 SVGIG, per germline (reference sequence).

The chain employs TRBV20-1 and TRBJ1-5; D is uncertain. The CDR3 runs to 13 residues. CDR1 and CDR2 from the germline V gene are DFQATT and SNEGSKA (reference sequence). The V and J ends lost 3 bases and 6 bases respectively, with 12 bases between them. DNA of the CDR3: TGCAGTGCTAGTCTTTCGGCGGCTCAGCCCCAGCATTTT. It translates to CSASLSAAQPQHF.

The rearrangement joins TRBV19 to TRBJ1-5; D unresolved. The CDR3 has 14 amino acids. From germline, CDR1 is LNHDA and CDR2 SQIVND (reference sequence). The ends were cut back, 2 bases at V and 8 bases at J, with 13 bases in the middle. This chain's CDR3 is CASSITGASKPQHF. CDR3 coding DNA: TGTGCCAGTAGTATAACGGGAGCATCTAAGCCCCAGCATTTT.

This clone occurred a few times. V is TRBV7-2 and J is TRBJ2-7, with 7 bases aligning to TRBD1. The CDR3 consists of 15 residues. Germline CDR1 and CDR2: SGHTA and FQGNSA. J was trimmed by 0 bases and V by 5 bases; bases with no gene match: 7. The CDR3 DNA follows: TGTGCCAGCAGCCCCCACGGGACAGCCTCCTACGAGCAGTACTTC. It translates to CASSPHGTASYEQYF.

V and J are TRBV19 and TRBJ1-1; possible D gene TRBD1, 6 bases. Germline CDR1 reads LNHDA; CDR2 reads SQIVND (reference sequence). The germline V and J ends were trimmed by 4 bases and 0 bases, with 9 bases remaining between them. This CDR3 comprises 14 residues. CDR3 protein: CASSNRAVNTEAFF. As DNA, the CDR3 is TGTGCCAGTAGTAACAGGGCTGTGAACACTGAAGCTTTCTTT.

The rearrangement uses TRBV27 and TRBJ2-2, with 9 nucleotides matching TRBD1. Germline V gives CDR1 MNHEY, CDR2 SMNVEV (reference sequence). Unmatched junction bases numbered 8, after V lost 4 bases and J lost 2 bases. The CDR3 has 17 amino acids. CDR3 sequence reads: CASSSHGTGTNTGELFF. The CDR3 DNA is TGTGCCAGCAGTTCCCACGGGACAGGGACTAACACCGGGGAGCTGTTTTTT.

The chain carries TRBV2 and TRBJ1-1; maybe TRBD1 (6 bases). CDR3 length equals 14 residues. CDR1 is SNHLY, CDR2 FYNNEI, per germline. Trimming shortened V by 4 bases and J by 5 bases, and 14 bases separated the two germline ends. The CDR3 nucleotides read TGTGCCAGCAGTGGAAGGGGAGGGGGAACTGAAGCTTTCTTT. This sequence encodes CASSGRGGGTEAFF.

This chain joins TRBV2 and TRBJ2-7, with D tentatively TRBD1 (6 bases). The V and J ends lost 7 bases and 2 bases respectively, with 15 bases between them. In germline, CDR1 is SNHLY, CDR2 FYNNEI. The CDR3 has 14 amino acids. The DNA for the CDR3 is TGTGCCAGCATAAGGGACACGACCGCCTACGAGCAGTACTTC. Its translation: CASIRDTTAYEQYF.

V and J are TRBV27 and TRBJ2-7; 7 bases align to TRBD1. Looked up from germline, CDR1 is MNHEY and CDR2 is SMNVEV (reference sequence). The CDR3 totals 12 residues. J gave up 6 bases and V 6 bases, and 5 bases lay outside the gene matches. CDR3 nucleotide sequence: TGTGCCAGCAGCCGACAGGGAAGCGAGCAGTACTTC. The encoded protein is CASSRQGSEQYF.

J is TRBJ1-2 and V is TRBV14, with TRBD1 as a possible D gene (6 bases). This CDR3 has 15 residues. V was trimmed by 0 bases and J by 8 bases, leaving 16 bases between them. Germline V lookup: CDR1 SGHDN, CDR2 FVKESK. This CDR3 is CASSQDRGTAGGYTF. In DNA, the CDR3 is TGTGCCAGCAGCCAAGATAGGGGGACGGCGGGCGGCTACACCTTC.

CDR3 loop: CASSPGREGNYGYTF. The CDR3 DNA sequence: TGTGCCAGCAGCCCAGGCAGGGAAGGTAACTATGGCTACACCTTC. The chain couples TRBV3-1 (or the pseudogene TRBV3-2) to TRBJ1-2, with D possibly being TRBD1 (5 bases). There are 15 residues in the CDR3. The germline CDR1 and CDR2 sequences are LGHDT and YNNKEL (reference sequence). Trimming shortened V by 4 bases and J by 1 base, and 13 bases separated the two germline ends.

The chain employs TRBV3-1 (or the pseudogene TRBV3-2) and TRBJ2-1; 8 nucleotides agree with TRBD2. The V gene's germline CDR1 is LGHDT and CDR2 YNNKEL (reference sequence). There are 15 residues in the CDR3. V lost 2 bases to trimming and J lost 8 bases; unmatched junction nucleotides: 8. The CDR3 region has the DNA TGTGCCAGCAGCCAAACCGGGACTAGGTTGCATGAGCAGTTCTTC. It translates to CASSQTGTRLHEQFF.

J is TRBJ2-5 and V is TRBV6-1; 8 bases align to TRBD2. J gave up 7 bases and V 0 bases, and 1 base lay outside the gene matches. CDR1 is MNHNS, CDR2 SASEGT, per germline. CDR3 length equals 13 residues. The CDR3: CASSEALAGTQYF. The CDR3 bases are TGTGCCAGCAGTGAAGCGCTAGCGGGGACCCAGTACTTC.

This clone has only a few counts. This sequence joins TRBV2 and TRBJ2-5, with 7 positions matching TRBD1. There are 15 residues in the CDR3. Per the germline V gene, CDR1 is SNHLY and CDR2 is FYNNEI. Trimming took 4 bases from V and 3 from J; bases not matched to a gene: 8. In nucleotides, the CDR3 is TGTGCCAGCAGTGGGCTAGGGACAGAAAAAGAGACCCAGTACTTC. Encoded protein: CASSGLGTEKETQYF.

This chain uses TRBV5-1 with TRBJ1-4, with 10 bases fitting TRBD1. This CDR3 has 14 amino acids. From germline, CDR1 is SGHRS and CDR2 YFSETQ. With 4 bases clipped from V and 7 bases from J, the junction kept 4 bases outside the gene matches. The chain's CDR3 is CASSGDRGGEKLFF. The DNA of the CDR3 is TGCGCCAGCAGCGGGGACAGGGGAGGTGAAAAACTGTTTTTT.

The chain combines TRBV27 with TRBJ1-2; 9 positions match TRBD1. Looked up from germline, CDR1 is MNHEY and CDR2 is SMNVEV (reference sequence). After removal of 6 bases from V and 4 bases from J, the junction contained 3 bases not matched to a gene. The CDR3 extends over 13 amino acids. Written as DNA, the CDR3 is TGTGCCAGCAGCCGGGACAGGGTCTATGGCTACACCTTC. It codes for CASSRDRVYGYTF.